Following are 15 T cell receptor beta chains from one sample sequenced in a study of shared clonotypes between healthy human individuals (dated by TCRdb to about 2020). The library relied on the immunoSEQ multiplex PCR assay. Held by TCRdb, this immuneACCESS table contains in-frame sequences only and omits some clones. Under half of the omission traces to an unresolved V gene where checked; the cause of the rest is unknown. The sample yields over a million clones; roughly 96% were counted once. 0.95% to 1.5% of the sample is in the top ten clones. The sequencing sample was made of naive CD4+ T cells sorted from blood. In light of the paper, this sample's cell subset or site label describes: CD45RA+ positively selected. These receptors came from a young man in good health.

This chain links TRBV5-4 with TRBJ2-3; tentatively, D is TRBD2 (5 bases). CDR3 length: 15 amino acids. Germline V lookup: CDR1 SGHNT, CDR2 YYREEE (reference sequence). Trimming stripped 4 bases from V and 2 bases from J, with 14 bases between. CDR3 in amino acids: CASSPVDFSTDTQYF. The CDR3 coding sequence is TGTGCCAGCAGCCCGGTGGACTTCTCCACAGATACGCAGTATTTT.

V is TRBV7-6 and J is TRBJ2-7; D not certain. Germline CDR1 SGHVS, CDR2 FNYEAQ. The V end was cut by 5 bases, the J end by 7 bases, with 24 bases between. This CDR3 is built from 16 residues. CDR3 loop: CASSPSPTAAKVEQYF. The CDR3 region has the DNA TGTGCCAGCAGCCCCTCCCCTACAGCCGCCAAGGTGGAGCAGTACTTC.

V gene TRBV11-2 combines with J gene TRBJ2-1, with D possibly TRBD1 on 6 matching bases. Trimming removed 7 bases at V and 10 bases at J, with 26 bases between. Germline CDR1 SGHAT, CDR2 FQNNGV. This CDR3 is built from 16 residues. The CDR3 loop is CASTGRVWGTLGEQFF. As DNA, the CDR3 is TGTGCCAGCACGGGTCGGGTTTGGGGGACACTAGGGGAGCAGTTCTTC. Together with reference TRBV11-2 and TRBJ2-1, the CDR3 gives the full variable domain: EAGVAQSPRYKIIEKRQSVAFWCNPISGHATLYWYQQILGQGPKLLIQFQNNGVVDDSQLPKDRFSAERLKGVDSTLKIQPAKLEDSAVYLCASTGRVWGTLGEQFFGPGTRLTVL.

J is TRBJ2-5 and V is TRBV9; D gene ambiguous. Germline CDR1 reads SGDLS; CDR2 reads YYNGEE. V was pared by 0 bases and J by 1 base, with 7 bases between. The CDR3 has 14 amino acids. CDR3 protein: CASSVDHLQETQYF. The CDR3 nucleotides read TGTGCCAGCAGCGTAGACCACCTCCAAGAGACCCAGTACTTC.

This chain connects TRBV5-8 to TRBJ2-7, with 8 nucleotides matching TRBD2. The germline V gene encodes CDR1 SGHTS and CDR2 YDEGEE. CDR3 length equals 14 residues. V trimming: 7 bases; J trimming: 7 bases; junction bases outside the gene matches: 13. The CDR3 DNA sequence: TGTGCCAGCCCTGCGACGGGAGGGCCTGGAGAGCAGTACTTC. Its protein is CASPATGGPGEQYF.

V usage is TRBV5-4 and J usage is TRBJ2-7; perhaps TRBD1 as D (6 bases). Germline CDR1 and CDR2: SGHNT and YYREEE (reference sequence). V was trimmed by 4 bases and J by 5 bases, leaving 25 bases between them. CDR3 length: 17 amino acids. The CDR3: CASSQGLETGKGDEQYF. The CDR3 DNA sequence: TGTGCCAGCAGCCAAGGCCTAGAAACAGGGAAAGGAGACGAGCAGTACTTC.

For this clone: Different DNA sequences within this sample yield the same CDR3. The CDR3 DNA reads as TGCGCCAGCAGCCCTGGGCACTCTGGAAACACCATATATTTT. It is translated as CASSPGHSGNTIYF. The gene calls are TRBV5-1 and TRBJ1-3; D ambiguous. CDR1 is SGHRS, CDR2 YFSETQ, per germline. The CDR3 extends over 14 amino acids. V was trimmed by 4 bases and J by 0 bases, leaving 8 bases between them.

This chain links TRBV28 with TRBJ1-2; D is unclear. CDR1 MDHEN and CDR2 SYDVKM come from the germline V gene. The CDR3 runs 11 residues. Trimming removed 6 bases at V and 8 bases at J, with 10 bases between. This CDR3 is CASSPKRGYTF. CDR3 bases: TGTGCCAGCAGCCCGAAGCGGGGCTACACCTTC.

This chain links TRBV5-3 with TRBJ1-4; D is undetermined. TRBV5-3 is an ORF, with its function uncertain. This CDR3 region has 15 residues. V dropped 0 bases and J dropped 8 bases, with 14 bases sitting between them. CDR3 sequence: CARSLGSLRWEKLFF. DNA of the CDR3: TGTGCCAGAAGCTTGGGGTCTTTAAGGTGGGAAAAACTGTTTTTT.

The rearrangement uses TRBV4-2 and TRBJ2-1; 11 bases align to TRBD2. V gave up 2 bases and J gave up 8 bases; unmatched junction bases: 5. Germline V gives CDR1 LGHNA, CDR2 YNFKEQ. The CDR3 has 15 residues. Here the CDR3 reads CASSQIAGGGYEQFF. CDR3 bases: TGTGCCAGCAGCCAAATAGCGGGAGGGGGATATGAGCAGTTCTTC.

This clone showed up just a few times. The chain is built from TRBV28 and TRBJ1-5; 7 positions agree with TRBD1. With 5 bases clipped from V and 2 bases from J, the junction kept 18 bases outside the gene matches. The CDR3 is 19 amino acids. Germline V CDR1 and CDR2: MDHEN, SYDVKM. The CDR3 here is CASSPWTGRSPVGNQPQHF. The DNA for the CDR3 is TGTGCCAGCAGTCCATGGACAGGACGTAGCCCCGTGGGCAATCAGCCCCAGCATTTT.

J is TRBJ2-1 and V is TRBV9; 7 bases are a match to TRBD1. Germline CDR1 is SGDLS and CDR2 is YYNGEE. The CDR3 length is 14 residues. Trimming cost V 3 bases and J 7 bases; bases outside gene matches: 7. The CDR3 nucleotides read TGTGCCAGCAGCGGGTCCGGGACAGCAAATGAGCAGTTCTTC. Translation gives CASSGSGTANEQFF.

The chain combines TRBV11-3 with TRBJ2-5, with 7 positions matching TRBD1. The CDR3 has 13 residues. From germline, CDR1 is SGHNT and CDR2 YENEEA. Trimming cost V 5 bases and J 2 bases; bases outside gene matches: 2. This CDR3 is CASSTGVQETQYF. DNA of the CDR3: TGTGCCAGCAGCACAGGGGTACAAGAGACCCAGTACTTC. The full variable domain, in which reference TRBV11-3 and TRBJ2-5 provide the parts outside the CDR3, is EAGVVQSPRYKIIEKKQPVAFWCNPISGHNTLYWYLQNLGQGPELLIRYENEEAVDDSQLPKDRFSAERLKGVDSTLKIQPAELGDSAVYLCASSTGVQETQYFGPGTRLLVL.

This chain joins TRBV18 and TRBJ2-2, with D tentatively TRBD2 (6 bases). Trimming cost V 6 bases and J 3 bases, with 14 bases left between them. CDR3 size: 15 residues. Germline lookup yields CDR1 KGHSH and CDR2 LQKENI. The CDR3 spells CASSAGTPDTGELFF. The CDR3, as DNA: TGTGCCAGCTCTGCCGGGACTCCAGACACCGGGGAGCTGTTTTTT.

V gene TRBV28 combines with J gene TRBJ2-7; D tentatively fits TRBD1 or TRBD2 (6 bases each). CDR1 is MDHEN and CDR2 is SYDVKM in the germline V gene. The ends were cut back, 5 bases at V and 5 bases at J, with 19 bases in the middle. CDR3 length equals 15 residues. The CDR3 DNA reads as TGTGCCAGCAGTCCACCTATGGCAGGGGAGGACGAGCAGTACTTC. Residues: CASSPPMAGEDEQYF.